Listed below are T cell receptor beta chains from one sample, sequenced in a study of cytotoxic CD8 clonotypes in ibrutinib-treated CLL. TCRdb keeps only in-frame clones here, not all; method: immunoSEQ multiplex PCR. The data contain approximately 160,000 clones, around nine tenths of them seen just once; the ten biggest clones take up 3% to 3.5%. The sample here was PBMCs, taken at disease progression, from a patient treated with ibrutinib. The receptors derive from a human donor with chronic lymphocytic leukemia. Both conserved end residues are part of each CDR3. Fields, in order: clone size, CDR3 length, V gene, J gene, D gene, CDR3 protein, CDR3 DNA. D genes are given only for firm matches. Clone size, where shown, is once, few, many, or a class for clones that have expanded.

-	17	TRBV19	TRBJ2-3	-	CASSGEGLTRSTDTQYF	TGTGCCAGTAGTGGGGAAGGACTAACTCGTAGCACAGATACGCAGTATTTT
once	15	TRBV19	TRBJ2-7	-	CASSIRSASSYEQYF	TGTGCCAGTAGTATAAGGTCAGCGTCGTCCTACGAGCAGTACTTC
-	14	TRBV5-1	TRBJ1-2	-	CASSPGGGNYGYTF	TGCGCCAGCAGCCCGGGAGGTGGGAACTATGGCTACACCTTC
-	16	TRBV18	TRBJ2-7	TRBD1	CASSPFGTGGGYEQYF	TGTGCCAGCTCACCCTTTGGGACAGGGGGAGGCTACGAGCAGTACTTC
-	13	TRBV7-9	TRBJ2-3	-	CASRAGSKDTQYF	TGTGCCAGCAGAGCCGGGAGCAAAGATACGCAGTATTTT
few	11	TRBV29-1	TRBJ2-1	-	CSADSINEQFF	TGCAGCGCCGATAGTATCAATGAGCAGTTCTTC
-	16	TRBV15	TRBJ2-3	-	CATSRPSGPSTDTQYF	TGTGCCACCAGCAGACCGAGCGGGCCTAGCACAGATACGCAGTATTTT
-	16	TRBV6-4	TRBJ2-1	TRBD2	CASSERTSGSYNEQFF	TGTGCCAGCAGTGAACGGACTAGCGGCTCCTACAATGAGCAGTTCTTC
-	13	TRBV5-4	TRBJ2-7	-	CASSLTWGDEQYF	TGTGCCAGCAGCCTGACCTGGGGTGACGAGCAGTACTTC
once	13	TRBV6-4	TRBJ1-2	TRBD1	CASSETGNYGYTF	TGTGCCAGCAGTGAGACAGGGAACTATGGCTACACCTTC
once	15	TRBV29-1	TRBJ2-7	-	CSVEKVGDTRYEQYF	TGCAGCGTTGAGAAGGTCGGGGACACCCGTTACGAGCAGTACTTC
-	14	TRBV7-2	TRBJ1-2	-	CASSLRQNLYGYTF	TGTGCCAGCAGCTTAAGGCAGAACCTCTATGGCTACACCTTC
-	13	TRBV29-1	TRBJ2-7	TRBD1	CSVQGQGDRVQYF	TGCAGCGTCCAAGGACAGGGTGATCGGGTGCAATACTTC
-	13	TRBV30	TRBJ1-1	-	CAWSEQTNTEAFF	TGTGCCTGGAGTGAACAAACGAACACTGAAGCTTTCTTT
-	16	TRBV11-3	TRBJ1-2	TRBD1	CASSRTDTGGNYGYTF	TGTGCCAGCAGCCGTACTGATACAGGGGGCAACTATGGCTACACCTTC